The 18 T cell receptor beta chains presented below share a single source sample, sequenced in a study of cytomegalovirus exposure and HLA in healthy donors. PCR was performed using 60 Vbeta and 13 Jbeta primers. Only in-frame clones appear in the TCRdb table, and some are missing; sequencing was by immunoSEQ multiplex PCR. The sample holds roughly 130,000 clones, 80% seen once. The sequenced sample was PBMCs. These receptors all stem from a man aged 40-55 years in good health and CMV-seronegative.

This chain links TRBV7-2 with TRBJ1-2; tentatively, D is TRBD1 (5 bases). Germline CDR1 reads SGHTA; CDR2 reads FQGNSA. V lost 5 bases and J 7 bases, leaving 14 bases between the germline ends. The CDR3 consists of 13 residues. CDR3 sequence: CASSPAGEGGYTF. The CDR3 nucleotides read TGTGCCAGCAGCCCAGCGGGGGAGGGTGGCTACACCTTC.

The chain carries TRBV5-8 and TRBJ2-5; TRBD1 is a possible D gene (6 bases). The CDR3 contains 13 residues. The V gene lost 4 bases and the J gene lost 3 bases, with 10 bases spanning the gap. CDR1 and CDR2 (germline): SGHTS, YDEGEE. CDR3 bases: TGTGCCAGCAGCCGCGGACAGAAAGAGACCCAGTACTTC. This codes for CASSRGQKETQYF. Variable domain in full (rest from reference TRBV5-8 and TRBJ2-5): EAGVTQSPTHLIKTRGQQATLRCSPISGHTSVYWYQQALGLGLQFLLWYDEGEERNRGNFPPRFSGRQFPNYSSELNVNALELEDSALYLCASSRGQKETQYFGPGTRLLVL.

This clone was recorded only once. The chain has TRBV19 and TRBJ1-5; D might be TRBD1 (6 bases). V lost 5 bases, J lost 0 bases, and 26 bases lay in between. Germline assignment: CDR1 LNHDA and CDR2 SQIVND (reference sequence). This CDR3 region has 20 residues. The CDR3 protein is CASSPGGWVRDTYSNQPQHF. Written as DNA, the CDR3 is TGTGCCAGTAGTCCGGGGGGATGGGTACGGGACACCTATAGCAATCAGCCCCAGCATTTT.

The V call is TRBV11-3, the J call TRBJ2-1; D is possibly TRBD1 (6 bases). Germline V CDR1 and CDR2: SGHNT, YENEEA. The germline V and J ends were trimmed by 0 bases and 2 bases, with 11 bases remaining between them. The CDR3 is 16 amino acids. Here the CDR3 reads CASSLDRDTTYNEQFF. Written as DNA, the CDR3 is TGTGCCAGCAGCTTAGATCGGGACACTACCTACAATGAGCAGTTCTTC.

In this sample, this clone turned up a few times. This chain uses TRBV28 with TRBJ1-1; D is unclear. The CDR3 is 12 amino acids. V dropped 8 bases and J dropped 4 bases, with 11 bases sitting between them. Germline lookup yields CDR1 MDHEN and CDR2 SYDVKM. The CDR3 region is CASGPRSTEAFF. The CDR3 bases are TGTGCCAGCGGCCCCCGGAGCACTGAAGCTTTCTTT. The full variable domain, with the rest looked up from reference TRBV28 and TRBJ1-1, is DVKVTQSSRYLVKRTGEKVFLECVQDMDHENMFWYRQDPGLGLRLIYFSYDVKMKEKGDIPEGYSVSREKKERFSLILESASTNQTSMYLCASGPRSTEAFFGQGTRLTVV.

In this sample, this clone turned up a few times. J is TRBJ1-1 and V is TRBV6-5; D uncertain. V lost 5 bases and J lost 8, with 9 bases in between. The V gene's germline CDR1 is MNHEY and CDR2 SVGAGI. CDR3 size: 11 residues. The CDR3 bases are TGTGCCAGCAGTACGCGGGCAGAAGCTTTCTTT. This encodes CASSTRAEAFF.

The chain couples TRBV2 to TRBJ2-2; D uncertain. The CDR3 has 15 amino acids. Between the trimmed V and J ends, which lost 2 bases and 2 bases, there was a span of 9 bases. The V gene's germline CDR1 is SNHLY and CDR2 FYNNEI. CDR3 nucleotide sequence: TGTGCCAGCAGTGAATATGGCGGAAACACCGGGGAGCTGTTTTTT. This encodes CASSEYGGNTGELFF.

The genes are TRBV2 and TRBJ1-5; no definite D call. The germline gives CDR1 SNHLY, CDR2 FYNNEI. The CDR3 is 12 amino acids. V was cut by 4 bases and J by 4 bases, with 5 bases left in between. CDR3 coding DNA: TGTGCCAGCAGTGCCCTAAATCAGCCCCAGCATTTT. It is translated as CASSALNQPQHF.

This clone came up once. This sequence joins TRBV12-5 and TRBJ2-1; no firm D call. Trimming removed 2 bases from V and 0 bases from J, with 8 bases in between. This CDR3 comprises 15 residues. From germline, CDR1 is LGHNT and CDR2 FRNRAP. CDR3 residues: CASGLSAASYNEQFF. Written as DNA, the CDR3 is TGTGCTAGTGGTTTGTCGGCGGCCTCCTACAATGAGCAGTTCTTC.

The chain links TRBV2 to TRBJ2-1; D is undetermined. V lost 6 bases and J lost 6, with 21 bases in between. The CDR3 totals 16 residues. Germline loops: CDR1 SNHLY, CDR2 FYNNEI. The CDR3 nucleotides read TGTGCCAGCAGCGCCCGGCGGCTAAACGTGGGCAATGAGCAGTTCTTC. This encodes CASSARRLNVGNEQFF.

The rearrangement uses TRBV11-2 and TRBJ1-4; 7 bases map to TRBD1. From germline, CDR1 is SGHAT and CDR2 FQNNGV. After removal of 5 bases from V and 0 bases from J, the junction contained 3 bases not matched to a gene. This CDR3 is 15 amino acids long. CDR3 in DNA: TGTGCCAGCAGCATCGGACAGGCAACTAATGAAAAACTGTTTTTT. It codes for CASSIGQATNEKLFF.

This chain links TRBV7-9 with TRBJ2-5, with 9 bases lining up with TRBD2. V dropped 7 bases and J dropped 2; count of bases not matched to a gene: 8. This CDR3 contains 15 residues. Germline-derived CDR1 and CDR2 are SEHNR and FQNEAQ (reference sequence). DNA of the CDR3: TGTGCCAGCAAGGGGACTAGCAGTACACAAGAGACCCAGTACTTC. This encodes CASKGTSSTQETQYF. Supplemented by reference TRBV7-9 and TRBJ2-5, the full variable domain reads DTGVSQNPRHKITKRGQNVTFRCDPISEHNRLYWYRQTLGQGPEFLTYFQNEAQLEKSRLLSDRFSAERPKGSFSTLEIQRTEQGDSAMYLCASKGTSSTQETQYFGPGTRLLVL.

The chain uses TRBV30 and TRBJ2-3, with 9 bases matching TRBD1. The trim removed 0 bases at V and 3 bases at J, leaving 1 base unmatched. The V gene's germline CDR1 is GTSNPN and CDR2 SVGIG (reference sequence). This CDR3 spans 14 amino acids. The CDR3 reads CAWSVGQGTDTQYF. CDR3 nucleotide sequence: TGTGCCTGGAGTGTTGGACAGGGGACAGATACGCAGTATTTT.

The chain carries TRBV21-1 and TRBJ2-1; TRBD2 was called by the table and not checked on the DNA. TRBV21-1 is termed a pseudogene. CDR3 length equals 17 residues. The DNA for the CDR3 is TGTGCCAGCAGCAAAGCGGTTACTAGCGGGGTCATGGGTGAGCAGTTCTTC. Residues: CASSKAVTSGVMGEQFF.

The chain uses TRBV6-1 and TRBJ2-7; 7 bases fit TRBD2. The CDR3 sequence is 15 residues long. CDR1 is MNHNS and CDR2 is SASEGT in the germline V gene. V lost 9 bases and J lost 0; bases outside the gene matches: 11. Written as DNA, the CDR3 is TGTGCCAGTAGGGAGGGGACTTCGAGCTCCTACGAGCAGTACTTC. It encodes CASREGTSSSYEQYF.

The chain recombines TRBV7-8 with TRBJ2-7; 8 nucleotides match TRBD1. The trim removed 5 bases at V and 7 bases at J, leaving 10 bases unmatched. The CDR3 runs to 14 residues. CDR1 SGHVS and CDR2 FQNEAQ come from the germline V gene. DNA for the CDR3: TGTGCCAGCAGCCGTCCAGGGGGCGGCGGGGAGCAGTACTTC. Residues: CASSRPGGGGEQYF.

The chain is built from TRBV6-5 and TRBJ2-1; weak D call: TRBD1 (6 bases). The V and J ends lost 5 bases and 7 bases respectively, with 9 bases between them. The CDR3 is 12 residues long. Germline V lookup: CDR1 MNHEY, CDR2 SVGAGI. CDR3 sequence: CASSQRGNEQFF. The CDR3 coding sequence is TGTGCCAGCAGTCAAAGGGGGAATGAGCAGTTCTTC.

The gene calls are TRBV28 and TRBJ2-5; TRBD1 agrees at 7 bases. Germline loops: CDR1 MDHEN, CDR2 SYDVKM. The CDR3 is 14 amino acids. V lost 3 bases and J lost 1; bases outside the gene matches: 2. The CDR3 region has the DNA TGTGCCAGCAGTTTGTCAGGGGGCCAAGAGACCCAGTACTTC. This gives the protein CASSLSGGQETQYF. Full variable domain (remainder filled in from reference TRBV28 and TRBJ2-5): DVKVTQSSRYLVKRTGEKVFLECVQDMDHENMFWYRQDPGLGLRLIYFSYDVKMKEKGDIPEGYSVSREKKERFSLILESASTNQTSMYLCASSLSGGQETQYFGPGTRLLVL.